A single sample is the source of the 21 T cell receptor beta chains below, sequenced in a study of T-cell memory formation after mild COVID-19. TCRdb redid the calling of the 5' RACE reads with MiXCR, one entry per CDR3 protein. The table shows around 110,000 distinct CDR3 sequences, with approximately 15% occurring only once. The material sequenced was PBMCs or a T cell subset sorted from them (not recorded which). The source is an adult woman who had mild COVID-19 (a few samples of this study predate the infection). Cell type and time point are not known.

In this sample, this clonotype turned up a few times. The chain employs TRBV6-5 and TRBJ2-7; maybe TRBD1 (6 bases). The germline gives CDR1 MNHEY, CDR2 SVGAGI. Trimming removed 2 bases from V and 5 bases from J, with 13 bases in between. The CDR3 runs to 14 residues. The CDR3 DNA follows: TGTGCCAGCAGTTACAAGGGACACCAAGACGAGCAGTACTTC. It encodes CASSYKGHQDEQYF.

In its sample, this clonotype was seen a few times. The rearrangement links TRBV4-1 to TRBJ2-3; D is tentatively TRBD1 or TRBD2 (5 bases each). Germline V lookup: CDR1 MGHRA, CDR2 YSYEKL. Trimming took 7 bases from V and 0 from J, leaving 11 bases between them. The CDR3 is made up of 14 amino acids. The CDR3 DNA reads as TGCGCCAGCACCCGGGGCGGAAGCACAGATACGCAGTATTTT. This codes for CASTRGGSTDTQYF.

The rearrangement joins TRBV7-9 to TRBJ2-2; either TRBD1 or TRBD2 may fit D (6 bases each). Germline CDR1 and CDR2: SEHNR and FQNEAQ (reference sequence). The CDR3 length is 18 residues. V was pared by 3 bases and J by 4 bases, with 21 bases between. In DNA, the CDR3 is TGTGCCAGCAGCTTCAACCCGATTGAGGGGGGTCCCACCGGGGAGCTGTTTTTT. It specifies CASSFNPIEGGPTGELFF.

The chain links TRBV4-3 to TRBJ2-7; D not resolved. CDR3 length equals 15 residues. V lost 0 bases and J 3 bases, leaving 12 bases between the germline ends. Germline CDR1 and CDR2: LGHNA and YSLEER. The CDR3 nucleotides read TGCGCCAGCAGCCAAGATAGGTCCACCATCTACGAGCAGTACTTC. Its protein is CASSQDRSTIYEQYF.

The gene calls are TRBV11-2 and TRBJ2-1, with TRBD2 as a possible D gene (5 bases). Germline V gene data show CDR1 as SGHAT and CDR2 as FQNNGV. This CDR3 comprises 15 residues. V shed 5 bases and J shed 0 bases, with 11 bases lying between them. CDR3 DNA: TGTGCCAGCAGCGTGGACTTAAGCTCCTACAATGAGCAGTTCTTC. This translates into CASSVDLSSYNEQFF.

This clonotype was detected only a few times. The chain recombines TRBV20-1 with TRBJ2-7; 7 bases are a match to TRBD2. This CDR3 spans 15 amino acids. The V and J ends lost 5 bases and 4 bases, in that order; junction bases with no gene match: 14. Germline CDR1 reads DFQATT; CDR2 reads SNEGSKA (reference sequence). CDR3 nucleotides: TGCAGTGCTGAGGCGATTACTAGCGAAGTGTACGAGCAGTACTTC. Protein sequence: CSAEAITSEVYEQYF.

The chain joins TRBV20-1 to TRBJ1-1, with D perhaps TRBD1 (5 bases). Trimming took 6 bases from V and 1 from J, leaving 9 bases between them. This CDR3 is built from 12 residues. Germline V gene data show CDR1 as DFQATT and CDR2 as SNEGSKA (reference sequence). The chain's CDR3 is CSAPTGNTEAFF. The CDR3 DNA reads as TGCAGTGCCCCAACAGGGAACACTGAAGCTTTCTTT.

This sequence joins TRBV18 and TRBJ2-1; the match to TRBD2 covers 7 bases. This CDR3 contains 16 residues. Germline CDR1 reads KGHSH; CDR2 reads LQKENI. V lost 6 bases and J lost 5; bases outside the gene matches: 13. The CDR3 sequence is CASSLLMLGGDNEQFF. The CDR3 DNA sequence: TGTGCCAGCTCGCTTCTGATGTTGGGGGGGGACAATGAGCAGTTCTTC.

This clonotype was counted a few times. The gene calls are TRBV29-1 and TRBJ1-1; a possible D gene is TRBD1 (5 bases). The CDR3 extends over 11 amino acids. CDR1 SQVTM and CDR2 ANQGSEA come from the germline V gene. V was cut by 6 bases and J by 2 bases, with 7 bases left in between. The CDR3 here is CSVTVNTEAFF. CDR3 nucleotides: TGCAGCGTGACAGTCAACACTGAAGCTTTCTTT.

There are a few counts of this clonotype. The rearrangement uses TRBV12-3 or TRBV12-4 and TRBJ2-5; D remains ambiguous. With 6 bases removed from V and 5 bases from J, the gap between germline ends came to 7 bases. CDR3 length equals 11 residues. The CDR3 protein is CASSPSETQYF. DNA for the CDR3: TGTGCCAGCAGCCCTTCGGAGACCCAGTACTTC.

DNA for the CDR3: TGCGCCAGCCGGGACAGGGACTACGAGCAGTACTTC. This encodes CASRDRDYEQYF. The chain carries TRBV4-1 and TRBJ2-7; 9 bases are a match to TRBD1. The trim removed 8 bases at V and 3 bases at J, leaving 2 bases unmatched. The CDR3 has 12 amino acids. Germline V gene lookup returns CDR1 MGHRA and CDR2 YSYEKL.

The table lists this clonotype with a few counts. The chain employs TRBV9 and TRBJ2-2, with 7 nucleotides matching TRBD1. The CDR3 covers 16 residues. Trimming removed 2 bases from V and 2 bases from J; junction bases left unmatched: 6. Germline V gene data show CDR1 as SGDLS and CDR2 as YYNGEE. CDR3 coding DNA: TGTGCCAGCAGCGTGGCCGGGACAGTTAACACCGGGGAGCTGTTTTTT. Translating gives CASSVAGTVNTGELFF.

This rearrangement joins TRBV11-1 to TRBJ2-7; D remains ambiguous. This CDR3 is built from 14 residues. Germline CDR1 and CDR2: SGHAT and FQDESV (reference sequence). The V gene lost 1 base and the J gene lost 5 bases, with 12 bases spanning the gap. The CDR3: CASSLDTKVDEQYF. Written as DNA, the CDR3 is TGTGCCAGCAGCTTAGATACGAAGGTCGACGAGCAGTACTTC.

The chain combines TRBV5-6 with TRBJ1-2; tentatively, D is TRBD1 (5 bases). With 2 bases removed from V and 6 bases from J, the gap between germline ends came to 8 bases. The CDR3 is 12 amino acids. From germline, CDR1 is SGHDT and CDR2 YYEEEE. In DNA form, the CDR3 reads TGTGCCAGCAGCTTCGGGGACGATGGCTACACCTTC. This gives the protein CASSFGDDGYTF.

This clonotype was detected many times. The chain recombines TRBV11-3 with TRBJ2-5; D is ambiguous. Per the germline V gene, CDR1 is SGHNT and CDR2 is YENEEA. V was clipped by 1 base and J by 1 base, with 10 bases between them. The CDR3 is made up of 15 amino acids. CDR3 sequence reads: CASSLGAQPQETQYF. The CDR3 coding sequence is TGTGCCAGCAGCTTAGGGGCGCAGCCCCAAGAGACCCAGTACTTC.

V is TRBV6-5 and J is TRBJ2-3, with D possibly TRBD2 on 5 matching bases. CDR3 length: 15 residues. The V end was cut by 5 bases, the J end by 6 bases, with 18 bases between. Germline loops: CDR1 MNHEY, CDR2 SVGAGI. As DNA, the CDR3 is TGTGCCAGCAGTCATAGGACTTGGCTGGGGGATACGCAGTATTTT. Its translation: CASSHRTWLGDTQYF.

This clonotype has just a few counts. The CDR3 DNA is TGCGCCAGCAGCCCTGGACAGTGGGAGTCTAACTATGGCTACACCTTC. Protein sequence: CASSPGQWESNYGYTF. This rearrangement joins TRBV5-1 to TRBJ1-2; D is possibly TRBD1 (6 bases). The CDR3 sequence is 16 residues long. Germline CDR1 is SGHRS and CDR2 is YFSETQ. Trimming took 4 bases from V and 0 from J, leaving 16 bases between them.

The genes are TRBV4-1 and TRBJ2-7; possibly TRBD2 for D (5 bases). In germline, CDR1 is MGHRA, CDR2 YSYEKL. Trimming cost V 0 bases and J 6 bases, with 15 bases left between them. CDR3 length: 15 residues. This chain's CDR3 is CASSQETALGVEQYF. The CDR3 DNA follows: TGCGCCAGCAGCCAAGAAACCGCCCTCGGGGTCGAGCAGTACTTC.

The genes are TRBV3-1 and TRBJ1-4, with D hard to call. Germline V CDR1 and CDR2: LGHDT, YNNKEL (reference sequence). CDR3 length equals 16 residues. Trimming took 0 bases from V and 4 from J, leaving 12 bases between them. The CDR3: CASSQDRVRINEKLFF. Here the CDR3 DNA reads TGTGCCAGCAGCCAAGACCGGGTACGGATTAATGAAAAACTGTTTTTT. Full variable domain (rest looked up from reference TRBV3-1 and TRBJ1-4): DTAVSQTPKYLVTQMGNDKSIKCEQNLGHDTMYWYKQDSKKFLKIMFSYNNKELIINETVPNRFSPKSPDKAHLNLHINSLELGDSAVYFCASSQDRVRINEKLFFGSGTQLSVL.

This clonotype was detected only a few times. The chain carries TRBV27 and TRBJ1-5, with a possible D match to TRBD1 (5 bases). V lost 2 bases and J lost 7, with 12 bases in between. Germline V gene lookup returns CDR1 MNHEY and CDR2 SMNVEV (reference sequence). The CDR3 loop spans 14 amino acids. CDR3 region: CASSLQGSGQPQHF. CDR3 nucleotide sequence: TGTGCCAGCAGTTTACAGGGATCCGGGCAGCCCCAGCATTTT.

This clonotype was seen a few times. The chain has TRBV4-2 and TRBJ2-1, with D unclear. Trimming took off 0 bases at V and 0 bases at J, with 21 bases between the two ends. CDR1 and CDR2 from the germline V gene are LGHNA and YNFKEQ. This CDR3 contains 20 residues. The CDR3 loop is CASSQEFGSLGFGSYNEQFF. The CDR3 DNA follows: TGTGCCAGCAGCCAAGAATTTGGTTCCCTCGGATTTGGCTCCTACAATGAGCAGTTCTTC.